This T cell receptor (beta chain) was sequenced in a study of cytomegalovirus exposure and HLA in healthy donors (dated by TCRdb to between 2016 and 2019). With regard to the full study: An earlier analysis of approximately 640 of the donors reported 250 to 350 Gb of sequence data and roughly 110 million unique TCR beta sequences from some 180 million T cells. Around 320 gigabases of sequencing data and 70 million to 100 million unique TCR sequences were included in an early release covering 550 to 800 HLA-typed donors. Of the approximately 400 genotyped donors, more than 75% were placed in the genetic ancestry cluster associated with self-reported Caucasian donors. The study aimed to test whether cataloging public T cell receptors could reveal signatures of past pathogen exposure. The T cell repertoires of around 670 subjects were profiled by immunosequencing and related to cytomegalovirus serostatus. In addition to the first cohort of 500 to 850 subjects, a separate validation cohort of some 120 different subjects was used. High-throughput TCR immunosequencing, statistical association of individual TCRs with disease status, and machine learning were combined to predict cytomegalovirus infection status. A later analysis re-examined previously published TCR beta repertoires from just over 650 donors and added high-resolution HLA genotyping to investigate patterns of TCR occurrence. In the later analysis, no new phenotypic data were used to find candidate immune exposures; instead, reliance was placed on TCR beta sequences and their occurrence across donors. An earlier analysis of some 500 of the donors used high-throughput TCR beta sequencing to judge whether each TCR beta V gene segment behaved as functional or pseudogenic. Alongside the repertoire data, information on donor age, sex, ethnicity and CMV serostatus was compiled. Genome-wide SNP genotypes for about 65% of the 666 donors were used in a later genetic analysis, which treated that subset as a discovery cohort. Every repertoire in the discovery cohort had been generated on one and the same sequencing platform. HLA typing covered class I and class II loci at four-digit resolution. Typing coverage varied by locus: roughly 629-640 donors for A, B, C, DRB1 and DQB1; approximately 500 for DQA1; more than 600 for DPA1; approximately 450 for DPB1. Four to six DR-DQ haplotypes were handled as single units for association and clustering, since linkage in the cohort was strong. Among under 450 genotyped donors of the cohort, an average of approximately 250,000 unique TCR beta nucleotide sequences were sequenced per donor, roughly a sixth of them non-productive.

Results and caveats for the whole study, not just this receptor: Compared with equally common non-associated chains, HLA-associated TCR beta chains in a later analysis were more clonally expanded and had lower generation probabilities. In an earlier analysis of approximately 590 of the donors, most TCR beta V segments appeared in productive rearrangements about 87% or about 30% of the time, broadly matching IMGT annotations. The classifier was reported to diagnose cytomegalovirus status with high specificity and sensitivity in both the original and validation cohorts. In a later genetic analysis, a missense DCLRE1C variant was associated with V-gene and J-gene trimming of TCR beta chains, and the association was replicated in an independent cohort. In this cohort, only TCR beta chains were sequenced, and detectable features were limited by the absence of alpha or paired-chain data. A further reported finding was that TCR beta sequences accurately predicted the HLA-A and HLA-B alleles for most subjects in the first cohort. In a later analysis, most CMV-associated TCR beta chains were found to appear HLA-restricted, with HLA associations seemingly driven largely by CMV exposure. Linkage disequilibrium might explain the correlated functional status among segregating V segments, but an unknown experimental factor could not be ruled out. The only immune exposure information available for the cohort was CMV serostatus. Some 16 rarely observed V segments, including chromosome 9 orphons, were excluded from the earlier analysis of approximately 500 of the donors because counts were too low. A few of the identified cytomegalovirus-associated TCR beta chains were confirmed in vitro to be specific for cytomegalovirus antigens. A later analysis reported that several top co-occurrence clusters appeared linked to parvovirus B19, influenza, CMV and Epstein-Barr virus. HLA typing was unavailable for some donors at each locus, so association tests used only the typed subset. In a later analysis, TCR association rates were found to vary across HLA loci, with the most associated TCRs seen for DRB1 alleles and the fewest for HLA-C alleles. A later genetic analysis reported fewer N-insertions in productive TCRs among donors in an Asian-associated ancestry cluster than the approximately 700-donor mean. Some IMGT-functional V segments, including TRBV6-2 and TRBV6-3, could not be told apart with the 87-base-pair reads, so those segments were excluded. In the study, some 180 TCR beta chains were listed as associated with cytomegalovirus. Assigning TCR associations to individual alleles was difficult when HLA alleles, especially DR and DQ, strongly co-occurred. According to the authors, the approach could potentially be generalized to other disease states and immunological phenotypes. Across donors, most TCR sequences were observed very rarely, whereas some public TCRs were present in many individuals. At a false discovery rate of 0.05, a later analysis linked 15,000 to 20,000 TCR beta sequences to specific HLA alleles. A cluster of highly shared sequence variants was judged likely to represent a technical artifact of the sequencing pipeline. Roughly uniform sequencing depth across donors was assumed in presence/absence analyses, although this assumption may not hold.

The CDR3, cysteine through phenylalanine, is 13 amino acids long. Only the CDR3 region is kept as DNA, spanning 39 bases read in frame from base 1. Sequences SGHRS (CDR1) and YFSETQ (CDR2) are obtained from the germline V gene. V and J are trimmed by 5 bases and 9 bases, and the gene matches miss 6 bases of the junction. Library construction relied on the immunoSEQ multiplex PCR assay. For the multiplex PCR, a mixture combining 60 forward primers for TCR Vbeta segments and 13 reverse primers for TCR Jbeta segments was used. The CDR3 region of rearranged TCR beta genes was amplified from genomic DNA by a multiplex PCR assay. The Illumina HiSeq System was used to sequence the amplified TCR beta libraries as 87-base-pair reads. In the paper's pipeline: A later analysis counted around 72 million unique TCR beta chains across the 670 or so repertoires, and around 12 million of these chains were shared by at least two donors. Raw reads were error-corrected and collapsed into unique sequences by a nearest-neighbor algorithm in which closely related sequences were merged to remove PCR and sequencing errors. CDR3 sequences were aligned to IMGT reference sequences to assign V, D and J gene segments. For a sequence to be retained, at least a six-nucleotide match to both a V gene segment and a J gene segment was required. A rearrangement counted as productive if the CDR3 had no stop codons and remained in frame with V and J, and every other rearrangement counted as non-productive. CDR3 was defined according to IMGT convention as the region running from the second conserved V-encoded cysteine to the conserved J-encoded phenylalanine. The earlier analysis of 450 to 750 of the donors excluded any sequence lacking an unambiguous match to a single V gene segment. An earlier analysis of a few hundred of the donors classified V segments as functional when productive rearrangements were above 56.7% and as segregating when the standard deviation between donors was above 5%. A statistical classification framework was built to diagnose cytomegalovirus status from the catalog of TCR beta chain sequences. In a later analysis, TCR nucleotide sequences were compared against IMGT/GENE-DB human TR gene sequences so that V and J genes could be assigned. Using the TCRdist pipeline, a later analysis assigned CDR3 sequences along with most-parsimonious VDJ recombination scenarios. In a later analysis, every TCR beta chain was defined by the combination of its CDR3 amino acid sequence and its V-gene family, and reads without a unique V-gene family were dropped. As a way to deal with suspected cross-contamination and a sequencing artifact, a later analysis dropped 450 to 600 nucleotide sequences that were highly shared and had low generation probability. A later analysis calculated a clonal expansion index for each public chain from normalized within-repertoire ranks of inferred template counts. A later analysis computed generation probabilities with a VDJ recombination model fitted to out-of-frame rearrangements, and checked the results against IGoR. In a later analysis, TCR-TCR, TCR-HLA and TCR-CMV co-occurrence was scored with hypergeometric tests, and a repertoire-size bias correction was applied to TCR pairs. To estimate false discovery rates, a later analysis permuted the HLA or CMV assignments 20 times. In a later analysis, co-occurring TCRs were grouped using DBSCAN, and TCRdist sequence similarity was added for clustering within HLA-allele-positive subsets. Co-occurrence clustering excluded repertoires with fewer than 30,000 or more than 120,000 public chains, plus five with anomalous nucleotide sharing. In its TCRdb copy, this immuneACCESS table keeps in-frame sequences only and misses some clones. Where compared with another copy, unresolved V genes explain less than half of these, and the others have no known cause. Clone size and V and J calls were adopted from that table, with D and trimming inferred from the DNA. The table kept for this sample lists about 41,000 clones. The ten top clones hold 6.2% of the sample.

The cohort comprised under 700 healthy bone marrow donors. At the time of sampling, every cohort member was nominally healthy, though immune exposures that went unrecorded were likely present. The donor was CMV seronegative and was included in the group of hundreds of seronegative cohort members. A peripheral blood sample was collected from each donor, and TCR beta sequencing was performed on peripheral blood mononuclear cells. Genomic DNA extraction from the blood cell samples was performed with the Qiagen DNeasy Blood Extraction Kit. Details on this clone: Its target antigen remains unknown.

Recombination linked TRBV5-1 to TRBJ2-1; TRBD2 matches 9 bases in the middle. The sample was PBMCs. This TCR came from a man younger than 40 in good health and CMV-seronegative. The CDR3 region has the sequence CASRREGPVEQFF. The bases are TGCGCCAGCAGGCGGGAGGGCCCAGTTGAGCAGTTCTTC. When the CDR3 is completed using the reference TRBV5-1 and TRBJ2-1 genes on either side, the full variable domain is KAGVTQTPRYLIKTRGQQVTLSCSPISGHRSVSWYQQTPGQGLQFLFEYFSETQRNKGNFPGRFSGRQFSNSRSEMNVSTLELGDSALYLCASRREGPVEQFFGPGTRLTVL.